The 17 T cell receptor beta chains below all came from one sample that was sequenced in a study of naive and memory T cell subsets. The SP2 primer and nested alpha and beta constant region primers amplified ligated cDNA in four rounds. TCRdb redid the calling of the 5' RACE reads with MiXCR, one entry per CDR3 protein. The table lists 55,000 to 70,000 distinct CDR3 sequences, over 7% of them singletons, with 9% to 10% in the top ten. A UMI-containing oligonucleotide was joined by 3' ligation to the TCR cDNA template. These receptors all stem from a male donor in good health.

This clonotype was counted at least ten times. The CDR3 sequence: CASSISGGANEQFF. CDR3 nucleotide sequence: TGTGCCAGCAGTATTAGCGGGGGGGCGAATGAGCAGTTCTTC. The chain links TRBV12-3 or TRBV12-4 to TRBJ2-1, with 11 bases aligning to TRBD2. V was clipped by 5 bases and J by 7 bases; unmatched bases: 4. The CDR3 is 14 amino acids.

This clonotype was observed many times. The J gene is TRBJ1-6, the V gene TRBV20-1, with D maybe TRBD1 (5 bases). This CDR3 spans 16 amino acids. V was trimmed by 1 base and J by 6 bases, leaving 16 bases between them. Germline CDR1 and CDR2: DFQATT and SNEGSKA (reference sequence). CDR3 loop: CSARASHRLSNSPLHF. CDR3 coding DNA: TGCAGTGCTAGAGCCTCTCACAGGCTGAGTAATTCACCCCTCCACTTT.

The CDR3, as DNA: TGTGCCAGTAGTTGGGGACATAATGAAAAACTGTTTTTT. This sequence encodes CASSWGHNEKLFF. The gene calls are TRBV19 and TRBJ1-4, with D perhaps TRBD1 (6 bases). The V gene lost 5 bases and the J gene lost 4 bases, with 8 bases spanning the gap. There are 13 residues in the CDR3. Germline CDR1 LNHDA, CDR2 SQIVND (reference sequence).

This clonotype was detected many times. The chain has TRBV29-1 and TRBJ2-4, with 8 bases matching TRBD1. The CDR3 totals 12 residues. The junction had 4 bases not matched to a gene; V was cut back by 8 bases and J by 4 bases. CDR1 is SQVTM, CDR2 ANQGSEA, per germline. The CDR3 protein is CSPGTGKNIQYF. The CDR3, as DNA: TGCAGCCCGGGGACAGGAAAAAACATTCAGTACTTC.

The rearrangement joins TRBV3-1 to TRBJ2-7; tentative D call: TRBD1 (5 bases). The CDR3 runs to 13 residues. Germline-derived CDR1 and CDR2 are LGHDT and YNNKEL (reference sequence). The V and J ends lost 4 bases and 5 bases respectively, with 12 bases between them. Here the CDR3 DNA reads TGTGCCAGCAGCCGGTTCAGGGCCGACGAGCAGTACTTC. This sequence encodes CASSRFRADEQYF.

This clonotype showed up just a few times. J is TRBJ2-6 and V is TRBV12-3 or TRBV12-4; D remains unclear. V shed 8 bases and J shed 0 bases, with 8 bases lying between them. The length of the CDR3 is 14 residues. In nucleotides, the CDR3 is TGTGCCAGCCGATTTAACTCTGGGGCCAACGTCCTGACTTTC. Protein product: CASRFNSGANVLTF.

The CDR3 is CASIPGTSGLSSYEQYF. The DNA of the CDR3 is TGTGCCAGCATCCCAGGGACTAGCGGGCTGAGCTCCTACGAGCAGTACTTC. The rearrangement uses TRBV3-1 and TRBJ2-7; 12 bases line up with TRBD2. After removal of 7 bases from V and 0 bases from J, the junction contained 10 bases not matched to a gene. CDR1 is LGHDT, CDR2 YNNKEL, per germline (reference sequence). The CDR3 runs 17 residues.

The rearrangement uses TRBV3-1 and TRBJ1-1; D gene uncertain. From germline, CDR1 is LGHDT and CDR2 YNNKEL (reference sequence). The CDR3 extends over 12 amino acids. V gave up 0 bases and J gave up 11 bases, with 10 bases separating them. The CDR3 reads CASSQDTRVAFF. The CDR3 DNA reads as TGTGCCAGCAGCCAAGATACGAGAGTCGCTTTCTTT.

The chain joins TRBV11-2 to TRBJ1-4; 9 bases line up with TRBD1. This CDR3 has 15 residues. The V segment lost 4 bases and the J segment 10 bases; nucleotides outside the gene matches: 10. CDR1 is SGHAT, CDR2 FQNNGV, per germline. The CDR3 sequence is CASSSYRGQEGKLFF. The CDR3 DNA is TGTGCCAGCAGCTCATACAGGGGGCAGGAAGGAAAACTGTTTTTT.

This clonotype has only a few counts. This chain links TRBV5-1 with TRBJ2-1; weak D call: TRBD2 (6 bases). The germline V and J ends were trimmed by 4 bases and 7 bases, with 24 bases remaining between them. CDR3 length: 17 residues. The germline V gene encodes CDR1 SGHRS and CDR2 YFSETQ. The CDR3 DNA is TGCGCCAGCAGCCACCTGGGGGGATTGAATTTCGTAAATGAGCAGTTCTTC. Its protein is CASSHLGGLNFVNEQFF.

This clonotype has at least ten counts. The gene calls are TRBV6-5 and TRBJ2-2; D is unclear. In germline, CDR1 is MNHEY, CDR2 SVGAGI. V dropped 0 bases and J dropped 0 bases, with 5 bases sitting between them. CDR3 length equals 15 residues. CDR3 sequence reads: CASSYSTTNTGELFF. CDR3 coding DNA: TGTGCCAGCAGTTACTCCACTACGAACACCGGGGAGCTGTTTTTT.

The rearrangement links TRBV18 to TRBJ1-1; D not resolved. The CDR3 extends over 14 amino acids. Per germline, CDR1 KGHSH and CDR2 LQKENI. V was pared by 2 bases and J by 1 base, with 8 bases between. CDR3 coding DNA: TGTGCCAGCTCACCAGCCCCAGCGAACACTGAAGCTTTCTTT. Translating gives CASSPAPANTEAFF.

This clonotype was found many times. The chain is built from TRBV6-5 and TRBJ1-2; tentative D call: TRBD1 (5 bases). The V end lost 11 bases, the J end lost 0 bases, and 16 bases lay between the germline ends. The CDR3 totals 14 residues. From germline, CDR1 is MNHEY and CDR2 SVGAGI. The CDR3 nucleotides read TGTGCCTGCTACTCTTTGACAGCTAACTATGGCTACACCTTC. Translated, it gives CACYSLTANYGYTF.

Many counts were recorded for this clonotype. V and J are TRBV7-2 and TRBJ1-3, with D perhaps TRBD1 (6 bases). This CDR3 has 16 residues. The V gene lost 1 base and the J gene lost 7 bases, with 17 bases spanning the gap. CDR1 and CDR2 from the germline V gene are SGHTA and FQGNSA. The CDR3 reads CASSLVGGPAGNTIYF. The CDR3 bases are TGTGCCAGCAGCTTAGTTGGGGGCCCAGCCGGGAACACCATATATTTT.

The sample holds a few counts of this clonotype. The chain has TRBV25-1 and TRBJ1-4, with no clear D. The germline V gene encodes CDR1 MGHDK and CDR2 SYGVNS. CDR3 length equals 18 residues. The V end was cut by 3 bases, the J end by 7 bases, with 24 bases between. CDR3 residues: CASSDPRNDNFLGEKLFF. CDR3 nucleotide sequence: TGTGCCAGCAGTGATCCTAGAAATGACAATTTCTTGGGTGAAAAACTGTTTTTT.

This clonotype has a handful of counts. This sequence joins TRBV5-1 and TRBJ2-1; 10 bases are shared with TRBD1. V gave up 2 bases and J gave up 5 bases; unmatched junction bases: 4. The CDR3 runs 15 residues. CDR1 is SGHRS and CDR2 is YFSETQ in the germline V gene. CDR3 nucleotides: TGCGCCAGCAGCTTTGACAGGGGGCGCAACAATGAGCAGTTCTTC. Translated: CASSFDRGRNNEQFF.

The V gene is TRBV6-5, the J gene TRBJ2-2; D gene ambiguous. CDR1 MNHEY and CDR2 SVGAGI come from the germline V gene. V was clipped by 2 bases and J by 1 base, with 11 bases between them. This CDR3 has 16 amino acids. CDR3 DNA sequence: TGTGCCAGCAGTTACACCCTCCAGGAGAACACCGGGGAGCTGTTTTTT. The encoded protein is CASSYTLQENTGELFF.